The rows below give T cell receptor beta chains drawn from one sample of a study of T cells in Graves' hyperthyroidism and ophthalmopathy. MiXCR, run by TCRdb on the multiplex PCR reads, gives a single entry per CDR3 protein. The sample consists of around 800,000 distinct CDR3 sequences, 35% to 45% of them appearing once. What was sequenced was blood. These receptors were collected from a man between 18 and 35 years old with Graves' hyperthyroidism. The CDR3 runs from the conserved cysteine through the conserved F or W. A D gene is named only where the DNA matches it firmly. Clone size is stated in some rows and not others, as once, few, many or a class when expanded.

TGCAGTGCTCCCCGAGGACTAGCGGGAGTCCAAGAGACCCAGTACTTC,CSAPRGLAGVQETQYF,TRBD2,-,TRBJ2-5,TRBV20-1
TGTGCCACTGACAGGGGGCGGAACACTGAAGCTTTCTTT,CATDRGRNTEAFF,TRBD1,many,TRBJ1-1,TRBV10-3
TGTGCCATCAGTGAGAATCCAGGGGGGGATGAGCAGTTCTTC,CAISENPGGDEQFF,-,-,TRBJ2-1,TRBV10-3
TGTGCCAGCAGTGGCCGGGACAGAGGAGCTTTCTTT,CASSGRDRGAFF,TRBD1,few,TRBJ1-1,TRBV6-6
TGCGCCAGCAGCCAAGTCAAGACAGGGCGGGAAAAACTGTTTTTT,CASSQVKTGREKLFF,TRBD1,-,TRBJ1-4,TRBV4-1
TGCGCCAGCGGCCAAGTGAGAGCAGCCTCCTACGAGCAGTACTTC,CASGQVRAASYEQYF,-,-,TRBJ2-7,TRBV5-1
TGTGCCAGCAGCTTAGGGACAGGGGAACTTAGCAATCAGCCCCAGCATTTT,CASSLGTGELSNQPQHF,TRBD1,few,TRBJ1-5,TRBV7-8
TGTGCCAGCAGCTTACAGGCGAACACCATATATTTT,CASSLQANTIYF,-,-,TRBJ1-3,TRBV7-9
TGCGCCAGCAGCTTCACCCTTGAGACAGCCCTTATTTCCTATGGCTACACCTTC,CASSFTLETALISYGYTF,-,-,TRBJ1-2,TRBV5-1
TGTGCCAGCAGCGTAGATGACAGGGTAAGGGTTGGGGCCAACGTCCTGACTTTC,CASSVDDRVRVGANVLTF,TRBD1,-,TRBJ2-6,TRBV9
TGTGCCAGCAGTTTTCCCGGGGGCGCGGCTGAAAAACTGTTTTTT,CASSFPGGAAEKLFF,-,few,TRBJ1-4,TRBV2
TGTGCCAGCAGTTACAGGGGGTACGGCGAAAAACTGTTTTTT,CASSYRGYGEKLFF,TRBD1,-,TRBJ1-4,TRBV12-3/TRBV12-4
TGCGCCAGCAGCCAAGAGGGACAGGGCTCTGGGGCCAACGTCCTGACTTTC,CASSQEGQGSGANVLTF,TRBD1,few,TRBJ2-6,TRBV4-1
TGTGCCAGCAGTTTATCGGGGACAATCGCGGATGGCTACACCTTC,CASSLSGTIADGYTF,-,-,TRBJ1-2,TRBV27
TGCGCCAGCAGCCAAGATCATGGGGGAGAGACCCAGTACTTC,CASSQDHGGETQYF,-,few,TRBJ2-5,TRBV4-3
TGTGCCAGCAGCGTGGGGTGGACAGATAACCACGAGCAGTACTTC,CASSVGWTDNHEQYF,-,-,TRBJ2-7,TRBV9
TGTGCCAGTGAATCGGACGAGCAGTACTTC,CASESDEQYF,-,-,TRBJ2-7,TRBV2
TGCGCCAGCAGCCAAGAGTCTGGGGTCGAGCAGTACTTC,CASSQESGVEQYF,-,few,TRBJ2-7,TRBV4-1
TGTGCCAGTAGTAAGGGCTACGAGCATTTT,CASSKGYEHF,-,-,TRBJ1-5,TRBV19
TGTGCCAGCAGCTTGCAAGGGTGGGGGACTGAAGCTTTCTTT,CASSLQGWGTEAFF,-,-,TRBJ1-1,TRBV5-5
TGTGCCAGCAGCCAAGCGCCGGTCTCTGGGGCCAACGTCCTGACTTTC,CASSQAPVSGANVLTF,-,-,TRBJ2-6,TRBV4-2
TGTGCCAGCAGTCTTACCGGGACAGAGTACTACGAGCAGTACTTC,CASSLTGTEYYEQYF,TRBD1,few,TRBJ2-7,TRBV7-2